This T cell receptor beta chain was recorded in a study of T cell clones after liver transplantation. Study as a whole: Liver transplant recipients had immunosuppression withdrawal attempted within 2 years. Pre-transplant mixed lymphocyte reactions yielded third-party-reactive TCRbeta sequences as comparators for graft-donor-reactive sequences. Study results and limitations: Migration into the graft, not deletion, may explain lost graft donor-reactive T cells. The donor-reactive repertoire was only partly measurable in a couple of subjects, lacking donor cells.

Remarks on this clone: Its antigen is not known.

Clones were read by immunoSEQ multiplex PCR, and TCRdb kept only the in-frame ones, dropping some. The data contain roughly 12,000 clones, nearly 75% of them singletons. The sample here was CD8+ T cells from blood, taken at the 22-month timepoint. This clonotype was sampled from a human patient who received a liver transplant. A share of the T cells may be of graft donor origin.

The CDR3 DNA reads as TGTGCCAGCAGCGTACAAACAGGGGGACTAGCGGACAATGAGCAGTTCTTC. It specifies CASSVQTGGLADNEQFF. The rearrangement links TRBV9 to TRBJ2-1, with TRBD2 identical over 11 bases. Per the germline V gene, CDR1 is SGDLS and CDR2 is YYNGEE. The J segment lost 5 bases and the V segment lost 1 base, leaving 8 bases of the junction unmatched. The CDR3 totals 17 residues.